This T cell receptor (beta chain) comes out of a study of monozygotic twins with inflammatory bowel disease. This CDR3 is 15 amino acids long. TCRdb re-called the 5' RACE reads; one entry per CDR3 protein, DNA not given. Its table lists 350,000 to 550,000 distinct CDR3 sequences. Sequencing input: blood. V usage is TRBV12-3 or TRBV12-4 and J usage is TRBJ1-2; checking the TCRdb D call of TRBD1 is not possible without DNA. The source of this sequence is a human donor with ulcerative colitis or Crohn's disease, or a healthy co-twin of an affected twin (not recorded which). The CDR3 spells CASSPGAPRAEGYTF.